The sequence of this T cell receptor beta chain was determined in a study of T cell responses to AZD1222 COVID-19 vaccine. Notes on the study in general: Without day 14 samples, only post-peak T cell repertoires were studied. CD4 TCRs associated with vaccination spanned spike, dominating at 160-218 and 743-854.

Data came from immunoSEQ multiplex PCR; TCRdb stores just in-frame clones and leaves some out. The sample yields about 200,000 clones, 93% seen once. This clone was detected once. The antigen is not known. This CDR3 contains 17 residues. V lost 1 base and J lost 3; bases outside the gene matches: 10. Germline V gene sequence: CDR1 LGHNA, CDR2 YNFKEQ. The source material was peripheral blood, sampled 28 days after the second AZD1222 dose. The chain combines TRBV4-2 with TRBJ2-7; 9 bases fit TRBD1. This TCR was recovered from an adult who received the AZD1222 COVID-19 vaccine. CDR3 loop: CASSQVGGGTGYYEQYF. The DNA for the CDR3 is TGTGCCAGCAGCCAAGTCGGGGGAGGGACAGGGTACTACGAGCAGTACTTC.